These 3 T cell receptor beta chains were all obtained from the same sample, sequenced in a study of shared clonotypes between healthy human individuals. Clones were read by immunoSEQ multiplex PCR, and TCRdb kept only the in-frame ones, dropping some. Among 600,000 to 800,000 clones listed, over 55% were seen once. Sequencing was carried out using memory CD4+ T cells sorted from blood. Stated subset: CD45RA-negative fraction. These receptors all come from a woman under 40 in good health.

V and J are TRBV7-9 and TRBJ2-3; TRBD1 agrees at 7 bases. CDR3 size: 16 residues. Trimming took 0 bases from V and 5 from J; bases not matched to a gene: 8. CDR1 SEHNR and CDR2 FQNEAQ come from the germline V gene (reference sequence). The CDR3 DNA reads TGTGCCAGCAGCTTAGCCAAGGACAGGCTGAGAGATACGCAGTATTTT. Its translation is CASSLAKDRLRDTQYF.

The chain carries TRBV5-5 and TRBJ2-7; tentatively, D is TRBD1 (6 bases). The germline V gene has CDR1 SGHKS and CDR2 YYEKEE (reference sequence). The length of the CDR3 is 14 residues. Trimming stripped 5 bases from V and 0 bases from J, with 12 bases between. The CDR3 reads CASSYGQSSYEQYF. The CDR3 bases are TGTGCCAGCAGTTACGGACAGAGCTCCTACGAGCAGTACTTC.

The chain joins TRBV19 to TRBJ2-7; 9 bases agree with TRBD1. The CDR3 contains 15 residues. Germline values: CDR1 LNHDA, CDR2 SQIVND (reference sequence). The V segment lost 4 bases and the J segment 2 bases; nucleotides outside the gene matches: 6. The CDR3 DNA reads TGTGCCAGTAGTAACCGGGACAGGGCCACCTACGAGCAGTACTTC. This translates into CASSNRDRATYEQYF.